In its sample, the clone carrying this T cell receptor beta chain was seen once. Its antigen is not identified. Germline CDR1 reads DFQATT; CDR2 reads SNEGSKA (reference sequence). The V end lost 7 bases, the J end lost 4 bases, and 7 bases lay between the germline ends. The CDR3 has 11 residues. The libraries were made with immunoSEQ v3.0 at survey level. Measured with immunoSEQ multiplex PCR; TCRdb has only the in-frame clones, and not every one. Among around 3,400 clones listed, roughly 84% were seen once. This entry is derived from a study of long-term antiretroviral therapy in people with HIV. Overall study: Initial samples were collected about a decade before the 2015 immediate-ART recommendation. Study findings and constraints: Samples were collected from about 2004 to 2018 under possibly less effective ART regimens.

Two or more post-ART PBMC samples, plus at least one pre-ART sample, were available for each donor. The samples comprised roughly 1-11 million cryopreserved PBMC ahead of DNA extraction. V gene TRBV20-1 combines with J gene TRBJ1-4, with D unresolved. The clonotype comes from a woman between 45 and 60 years old with HIV. Sequenced material: unsorted PBMCs, taken 0.3 years after starting antiretroviral therapy. This chain's CDR3 is CSGRDNEKLFF. In nucleotides, the CDR3 is TGCAGTGGACGGGATAATGAAAAACTGTTTTTT.